This T cell receptor (beta chain) was sequenced for a study of blood T cell repertoires in COVID-19. The wider study: Acute and convalescent COVID-19 specimens originated in the United States, Italy and Spain. Nucleic acid was either cDNA or gDNA, and it came from T cells, B-cell-depleted T cells, or PBMCs.

In the source study's methods: The assay estimated nucleated cells by amplifying reference gene primers. Profiled with immunoSEQ multiplex PCR; TCRdb holds only in-frame clones, not every one. V and J calls and clone size are as listed in that table; D and trimming were resolved from the DNA. The table lists around 270,000 clones, roughly 84% of them singletons. This CDR3 spans 13 amino acids. Germline V gene data show CDR1 as GTSNPN and CDR2 as SVGIG (reference sequence). Trimming removed 0 bases at V and 1 base at J, with 7 bases between. The V call is TRBV30, the J call TRBJ2-7; D is undetermined. The source of this sequence is a woman between 40 and 50 years old who had recovered from COVID-19. Sequencing input: peripheral blood. The CDR3 here is CAWSVPASYEQYF. CDR3 in DNA: TGTGCCTGGAGTGTACCAGCGTCCTACGAGCAGTACTTC.